What follows describes a single T cell receptor beta chain. As yet, its antigen is unknown. From germline, CDR1 is MNHNS and CDR2 SASEGT. The CDR3 runs 14 residues. The V gene lost 5 bases and the J gene lost 11 bases, with 16 bases spanning the gap. These data are taken from a study of T cells in Graves' hyperthyroidism and ophthalmopathy. On the study more broadly: Sampling of peripheral blood happened at initial diagnosis, prior to any treatment.

Exclusion of a patient resulted from uncontrolled infection, other autoimmune disease, pregnancy or lactation. At first hyperthyroidism diagnosis, before any ophthalmopathy symptoms, the blood sample was collected. Study-level findings and limits: Stable hyperthyroidism and ophthalmopathy were separated using 13 V-J signatures.

TCR beta CDR3 region amplification was performed from RNA transcripts. The TCR CDR3 was amplified in a first-round RT-PCR using the HTBI primer set. MiXCR, applied by TCRdb to the multiplex PCR reads, yields one record per CDR3 protein. Of 350,000 or so distinct CDR3 sequences listed, 17% are singletons. The sequence came from a woman aged 25-40 years with Graves' hyperthyroidism that later progressed to Graves' ophthalmopathy. The sample consisted of blood. V gene TRBV6-1 combines with J gene TRBJ1-6; D is undetermined. The CDR3 DNA follows: TGTGCCAGCAGTCCCCACCCCCGGGGTACACCCCTCCACTTT. Amino acid sequence: CASSPHPRGTPLHF.